These T cell receptor beta chains were read from a single sample in a study of CD8 T cells in ankylosing spondylitis. MiXCR, run by TCRdb on the 5' RACE reads, gives a single entry per CDR3 protein. The sample includes approximately 100,000 distinct CDR3 sequences, about 24% of them seen just once. The sample consisted of synovial fluid, either unsorted or a sorted T cell fraction (not recorded which). These receptors all come from a male donor with ankylosing spondylitis. The CDR3 runs from the conserved cysteine through the conserved F or W. The D gene is left open where the match is weak. Not all rows give a size; the values are once, few, many and, for expanded clones, a class.

13 . TRBJ2-1 TRBV10-3 . CAISESQYNEQFF TGTGCCATCAGTGAGTCCCAGTACAATGAGCAGTTCTTC
13 . TRBJ1-3 TRBV7-9 . CASSRTSGNTIYF TGTGCCAGCAGTCGGACCTCTGGAAACACCATATATTTT
13 few TRBJ1-3 TRBV20-1 . CSASPNSGNTIYF TGCAGTGCGTCCCCTAACTCTGGAAACACCATATATTTT
13 few TRBJ2-2 TRBV2 . CASGARGTGELFF TGTGCCAGCGGGGCGCGAGGCACCGGGGAGCTGTTTTTT
11 . TRBJ2-5 TRBV12-3/TRBV12-4 . CASSRGHPRYF TGTGCCAGCAGCCGGGGACACCCCAGGTACTTC
15 many TRBJ1-2 TRBV6-1 . CASSEGGHRNYGYTF TGTGCCAGCAGTGAAGGGGGACACCGAAACTATGGCTACACCTTC
11 many TRBJ2-2 TRBV2 . CASQGTGELFF TGTGCCAGCCAAGGCACCGGGGAGCTGTTTTTT
15 . TRBJ2-1 TRBV6-4 TRBD1 CASSPFGQGVNEQFF TGTGCCAGCAGCCCCTTCGGACAGGGGGTGAATGAGCAGTTCTTC
16 many TRBJ1-2 TRBV5-1 . CASSLDGSLTRRGYTF TGCGCCAGCAGCTTGGATGGGAGCTTAACCCGTAGGGGCTACACCTTC
16 once TRBJ2-2 TRBV7-9 . CASSPDGLVGTGELFF TGTGCCAGCAGCCCAGACGGATTAGTCGGTACCGGGGAGCTGTTTTTT
13 few TRBJ2-7 TRBV5-1 . CASSGTETYEQYF TGCGCCAGCAGCGGGACTGAGACCTACGAGCAGTACTTC
15 many TRBJ1-3 TRBV20-1 . CSASGAADSGNTIYF TGCAGTGCTAGTGGGGCGGCCGACTCTGGAAACACCATATATTTT
13 . TRBJ2-2 TRBV20-1 . CSAKTVNTGELFF TGCAGTGCGAAAACTGTGAACACCGGGGAGCTGTTTTTT
14 many TRBJ2-3 TRBV6-5 . CASSSLAQGDTQYF TGTGCCAGCAGTTCCCTAGCGCAGGGAGATACGCAGTATTTT
15 . TRBJ2-1 TRBV5-1 TRBD2 CASSFRGGSYNEQFF TGCGCCAGCAGCTTTAGGGGAGGGTCCTACAATGAGCAGTTCTTC
12 . TRBJ1-2 TRBV20-1 . CSASATWAGYTF TGCAGTGCTAGCGCTACTTGGGCTGGCTACACCTTC
18 few TRBJ2-1 TRBV6-2/TRBV6-3 TRBD2 CASRSQGLAGDPLNEQFF TGTGCCAGCAGATCCCAAGGACTAGCGGGTGACCCTCTCAATGAGCAGTTCTTC
12 few TRBJ2-7 TRBV2 TRBD1 CASRDRGTHTFF TGTGCCAGCCGGGACAGGGGAACTCATACGTTCTTC
13 many TRBJ2-7 TRBV2 . CASRAGTSGEQYF TGTGCCAGCAGAGCCGGGACCTCTGGCGAGCAGTACTTC
19 many TRBJ1-5 TRBV20-1 . CSARDVGQGRDIRDQPQHF TGCAGTGCTAGAGATGTGGGACAAGGTAGAGATATCCGGGATCAGCCCCAGCATTTT
16 few TRBJ1-3 TRBV18 . CASSPSGGSSRNTIYF TGTGCCAGCTCACCATCGGGGGGATCCTCAAGAAACACCATATATTTT
16 many TRBJ2-3 TRBV10-1 TRBD1 CASSAKMGQGPDTQYF TGCGCCAGCAGTGCCAAGATGGGACAGGGACCAGATACGCAGTATTTT
13 few TRBJ2-1 TRBV5-5 . CASSLAVLNEQFF TGTGCCAGCAGCTTGGCCGTTCTAAATGAGCAGTTCTTC
12 . TRBJ2-4 TRBV12-3/TRBV12-4 TRBD2 CASTKTSGIQYF TGTGCCAGCACTAAGACTAGCGGGATTCAGTACTTC
11 . TRBJ2-1 TRBV29-1 . CIGARGHEQFF TGCATCGGTGCCAGGGGCCATGAGCAGTTCTTC
12 many TRBJ2-7 TRBV21-1 . CASSPSHYEQYF TGTGCCAGCAGCCCAAGTCACTACGAGCAGTACTTC
13 . TRBJ2-5 TRBV6-1 . CASGLRGQETQYF TGTGCCAGCGGGCTTCGGGGACAAGAGACCCAGTACTTC
15 many TRBJ2-2 TRBV29-1 TRBD1 CSVRSTGLDTGELFF TGCAGCGTCCGCTCGACAGGGTTGGACACCGGGGAGCTGTTTTTT
15 few TRBJ1-1 TRBV4-1 . CASSHPGRRNTEAFF TGCGCCAGCAGTCATCCGGGACGGAGGAACACTGAAGCTTTCTTT
14 . TRBJ1-4 TRBV20-1 . CSARTIRAEEKLFF TGCAGTGCTAGAACGATAAGGGCGGAAGAAAAACTGTTTTTT
14 . TRBJ2-2 TRBV7-2 . CASSPGAGTGELFF TGTGCCAGCAGCCCAGGGGCGGGCACCGGGGAGCTGTTTTTT
16 . TRBJ2-3 TRBV10-3 TRBD2 CAISEGTSAHTDTQYF TGTGCCATCAGTGAAGGGACTAGCGCGCACACAGATACGCAGTATTTT
15 . TRBJ1-3 TRBV28 TRBD1 CASSKQGIPGNTIYF TGTGCCAGCAGTAAACAGGGGATCCCTGGAAACACCATATATTTT
15 medium-sized TRBJ2-2 TRBV24-1 . CATSDLGTNTGELFF TGTGCCACCAGTGATTTGGGCACGAACACCGGGGAGCTGTTTTTT
16 many TRBJ2-3 TRBV6-5 TRBD2 CASSYFGGRGTDTQYF TGTGCCAGCAGTTACTTCGGCGGGAGAGGCACAGATACGCAGTATTTT
15 few TRBJ2-2 TRBV4-2 . CASSPLAGDPGELFF TGTGCCAGCAGCCCTCTAGCCGGAGACCCCGGGGAGCTGTTTTTT
16 . TRBJ2-1 TRBV20-1 . CSATQIGEVAYNEQFF TGCAGTGCTACCCAAATCGGGGAAGTCGCCTACAATGAGCAGTTCTTC
14 . TRBJ1-5 TRBV7-2 TRBD1 CASSSGTGSSPQHF TGTGCCAGCAGCTCCGGGACAGGATCCTCGCCCCAGCATTTT
16 . TRBJ2-5 TRBV20-1 TRBD2 CSAREFSGRRQETQYF TGCAGTGCTAGAGAATTTAGCGGGAGGCGTCAGGAGACCCAGTACTTC
15 many TRBJ2-3 TRBV5-1 TRBD2 CASSSTSGRADTQYF TGCGCCAGCAGCTCGACTAGCGGGAGGGCAGATACGCAGTATTTT
18 few TRBJ2-2 TRBV15 TRBD2 CATSRPSGRAGNTGELFF TGTGCCACCAGCAGGCCTAGCGGGAGGGCCGGGAACACCGGGGAGCTGTTTTTT
12 . TRBJ2-7 TRBV18 . CASTGPGYEQYF TGTGCCAGCACAGGGCCTGGCTACGAGCAGTACTTC
15 . TRBJ1-4 TRBV15 . CATSRAPLRDEKLFF TGTGCCACCAGCAGAGCCCCCCTCCGGGATGAAAAACTGTTTTTT
13 few TRBJ1-5 TRBV20-1 . CSARQGYNQPQHF TGCAGTGCTAGACAGGGGTACAATCAGCCCCAGCATTTT
17 many TRBJ2-1 TRBV5-1 TRBD2 CASSSHVPGLELHEQFF TGCGCCAGCAGCTCCCACGTCCCGGGACTAGAATTGCATGAGCAGTTCTTC
14 . TRBJ2-2 TRBV7-9 . CASSRRRDTGELFF TGTGCCAGCAGCCGAAGGAGGGACACCGGGGAGCTGTTTTTT
17 few TRBJ2-1 TRBV5-1 TRBD2 CASSPLGGGSSYNEQFF TGCGCCAGCAGCCCCTTGGGCGGGGGAAGCTCCTACAATGAGCAGTTCTTC
15 . TRBJ2-1 TRBV6-1 . CASRPTRGAEHEQFF TGTGCCAGCAGACCAACTCGTGGAGCAGAGCATGAGCAGTTCTTC
12 . TRBJ2-1 TRBV7-9 . CASPPTRGEQFF TGTGCCAGCCCCCCGACCCGGGGTGAGCAGTTCTTC
13 . TRBJ2-5 TRBV15 . CATSKGPGETQYF TGTGCCACCTCCAAGGGCCCAGGAGAGACCCAGTACTTC
19 few TRBJ1-1 TRBV11-2 . CASRAGLTMWSSLATEAFF TGTGCCAGCAGGGCGGGACTCACCATGTGGTCCTCCCTAGCCACTGAAGCTTTCTTT
15 once TRBJ2-2 TRBV5-1 . CASSLGLDGSGELFF TGCGCCAGCAGCTTGGGACTGGACGGATCCGGGGAGCTGTTTTTT
16 . TRBJ2-2 TRBV19 TRBD1 CASSGWTGVNTGELFF TGTGCCAGTAGTGGTTGGACAGGGGTGAACACCGGGGAGCTGTTTTTT
14 . TRBJ1-3 TRBV29-1 . CSVHLGYSGNTIYF TGCAGCGTTCACCTAGGCTATAGTGGAAACACCATATATTTT
13 few TRBJ1-2 TRBV5-1 . CASSLARNYGYTF TGCGCCAGCAGCTTGGCCCGGAACTATGGCTACACCTTC
12 few TRBJ2-1 TRBV3-1 . CASSQDGGEQFF TGTGCCAGCAGCCAAGATGGTGGTGAGCAGTTCTTC
13 . TRBJ2-1 TRBV12-5 TRBD2 CASGLAGVNEQFF TGTGCTAGTGGGCTAGCGGGAGTTAATGAGCAGTTCTTC